The 2 T cell receptor beta chains presented below share a single source sample, sequenced in a study of regulatory T cells in long-lasting Graves disease. Time point given: persistent/refractory GD, antithyroid drugs over 5 years with positive TRAb. PBMC-extracted RNA yielded the TCR library. The TCR beta library used iRepertoire HTBI primers with Arm-PCR amplification of CDR3. A single record per CDR3 protein comes from TCRdb applying MiXCR to the multiplex PCR reads. The sample shows over 250,000 distinct CDR3 sequences, roughly 21% of them seen only once. The sequenced sample was peripheral blood mononuclear cells (PBMCs), obtained when the disease was refractory, from a patient treated with antithyroid drugs. All receptors derive from a female donor with Graves disease.

This clonotype has more than one count but fewer than ten. The chain uses TRBV7-3 and TRBJ2-1, with 7 bases aligning to TRBD1. CDR1 SGHTA and CDR2 FQGTGA come from the germline V gene. CDR3 size: 14 residues. V lost 4 bases and J lost 9; bases outside the gene matches: 9. In nucleotides, the CDR3 is TGTGCCAGCAGCTCCTCCCTAGCAGGGGGTGAGCAGTTCTTC. Translated, it gives CASSSSLAGGEQFF.

This clonotype has at least ten counts. The chain carries TRBV12-3 or TRBV12-4 and TRBJ2-6; possible D gene TRBD1, 5 bases. The V end was cut by 5 bases, the J end by 3 bases, with 11 bases between. The CDR3 is 15 amino acids. The CDR3 spells CASSPDQGGANVLTF. The CDR3 region has the DNA TGTGCCAGCAGTCCGGACCAGGGTGGGGCCAACGTCCTGACTTTC.